Described below is a single T cell receptor beta chain sequence and its context. The antigen remains undetermined. The TCR beta CDR3 regions underwent amplification using RNA transcripts as the source. When the TCR CDR3 underwent first-round RT-PCR, the HTBI primer set was used. TCRdb redid the calling of the multiplex PCR reads with MiXCR, one entry per CDR3 protein. Altogether 400,000 to 500,000 distinct CDR3 sequences are present, 13% to 15% being singletons, with the ten largest covering roughly 17%. Graves' hyperthyroidism without ophthalmopathy progression within 18 months was termed stable. Every diagnosis used clinical symptoms, serum thyroxine and TRAb, thyroid ultrasound and orbital computed tomography. This specimen comes from a study of T cells in Graves' hyperthyroidism and ophthalmopathy. Background on the study: Peripheral blood was taken when the disease was first diagnosed, before any treatment began.

Germline assignment: CDR1 SGHAT and CDR2 FQNNGV. V was pared by 5 bases and J by 2 bases, with 3 bases of the junction left unmatched. This CDR3 contains 15 residues. Points from the study as a whole: Blood also held most thyroid clonotypes expanded beyond 0.001.

This chain uses TRBV11-2 with TRBJ1-6, with TRBD1 identical over 7 bases. The receptor was derived from a woman aged 18-29 years with Graves' hyperthyroidism. Sequenced: blood. The CDR3 region has the DNA TGTGCCAGCAGCCCCGGGACAGCCTATAATTCACCCCTCCACTTT. This encodes CASSPGTAYNSPLHF. Full variable domain (missing parts from reference TRBV11-2 and TRBJ1-6): EAGVAQSPRYKIIEKRQSVAFWCNPISGHATLYWYQQILGQGPKLLIQFQNNGVVDDSQLPKDRFSAERLKGVDSTLKIQPAKLEDSAVYLCASSPGTAYNSPLHFGNGTRLTVT.